This TCR beta chain was retrieved from a study of blood T cells in healthy people across ages. Points from the study as a whole: Expanded clonotype shifts may have been confounded, as the donors had an unknown CMV status. Age showed a roughly linear inverse relationship with TCR beta diversity per million T cells.

V was pared by 11 bases and J by 3 bases, with 10 bases between. The CDR3 has 11 residues. CDR1 and CDR2 from the germline V gene are SNHLY and FYNNEI. A sample-barcoded 5' primer and a J-beta primer mix were used in a second PCR of about 7 to 12 cycles. Each CDR3 protein is one row after TCRdb ran MiXCR on the 5' RACE reads. The sample holds 800,000 or so distinct CDR3 sequences; approximately 25% are singletons and the top ten take roughly 3.5%. On this clonotype: The antigen is undetermined.

This sample was shared with a second study, whose subject was T cells of mothers and their children. From that second work: No T cell clones of persistent microchimeric origin were detected.

The rearrangement uses TRBV2 and TRBJ2-5, with a weak D call TRBD1 (5 bases). This TCR derives from a boy between 10 and 17 years old in good health. Material: blood. CDR3 loop: CAGAREETQYF. CDR3 DNA: TGTGCCGGGGCCAGGGAAGAGACCCAGTACTTC.